Here is one T cell receptor (beta chain) with its context. The sample comes from a study of control samples from healthy donors and cancer patients. The repertoire was sequenced with immunoSEQ multiplex PCR; TCRdb's copy has only in-frame clones and lacks some. The table includes about 96,000 clones, approximately 95% detected once. This CDR3 contains 15 residues. Trimming removed 7 bases from V and 9 bases from J; junction bases left unmatched: 10. CDR1 and CDR2 (germline): SNHLY, FYNNEI. The sample taken for sequencing was blood. This receptor was identified in a man between 18 and 35 years old in good health. The V call is TRBV2, the J call TRBJ2-1, with 12 positions matching TRBD2. The CDR3 sequence is CASNPLAGGQSEQFF. CDR3 bases: TGTGCCAGCAACCCCCTAGCGGGAGGGCAGAGTGAGCAGTTCTTC.